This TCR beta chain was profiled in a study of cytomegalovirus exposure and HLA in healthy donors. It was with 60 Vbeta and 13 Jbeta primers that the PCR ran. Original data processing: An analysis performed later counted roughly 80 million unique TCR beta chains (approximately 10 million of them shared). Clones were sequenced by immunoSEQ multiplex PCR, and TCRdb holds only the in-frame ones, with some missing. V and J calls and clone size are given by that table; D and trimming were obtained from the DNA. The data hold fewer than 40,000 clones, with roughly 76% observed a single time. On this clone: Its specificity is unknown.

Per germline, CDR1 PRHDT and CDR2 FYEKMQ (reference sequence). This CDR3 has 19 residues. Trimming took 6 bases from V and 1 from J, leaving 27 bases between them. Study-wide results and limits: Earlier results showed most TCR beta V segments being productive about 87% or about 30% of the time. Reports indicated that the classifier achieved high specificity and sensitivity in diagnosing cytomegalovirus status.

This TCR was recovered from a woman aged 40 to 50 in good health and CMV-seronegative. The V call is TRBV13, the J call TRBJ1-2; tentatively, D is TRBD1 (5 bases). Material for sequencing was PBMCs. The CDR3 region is CASSYYTVGTRDRNYGYTF. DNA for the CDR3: TGTGCCAGCAGTTATTACACAGTCGGGACGCGGGATCGTAACTATGGCTACACCTTC.